These T cell receptor beta chains were read from a single sample in a study of blood T cell repertoires in COVID-19. Here immunoSEQ multiplex PCR was the method, and the copy in TCRdb shows in-frame clones only, minus some. The repertoire consists of about 83,000 clones, with 85% to 90% occurring once and the leading ten covering roughly 8%. Source material: peripheral blood. The receptors derive from a man older than 75 with active or convalescent COVID-19. The CDR3 runs from the conserved cysteine through the conserved F or W.

v_gene: TRBV12-3/TRBV12-4
j_gene: TRBJ1-5
CDR3aa: CASSLSQNQPQHF

v_gene: TRBV3-1/TRBV3-2
j_gene: TRBJ1-5
CDR3aa: CASSQKPGQPQHF

v_gene: TRBV5-1
j_gene: TRBJ2-1
CDR3aa: CASSLTRASSYNEQFF

v_gene: TRBV24-1
j_gene: TRBJ2-5
CDR3aa: CATSGGQETQYF

v_gene: TRBV2
j_gene: TRBJ1-5
CDR3aa: CASWGQGDQPQHF

v_gene: TRBV5-1
j_gene: TRBJ1-5
CDR3aa: CASSRTGAGNQPQHF

v_gene: TRBV6-5
j_gene: TRBJ2-2
CDR3aa: CASMRSGAGELFF

v_gene: TRBV19
j_gene: TRBJ1-3
CDR3aa: CASSMSGGAGNTIYF

v_gene: TRBV29-1
j_gene: TRBJ1-1
CDR3aa: CSVFDKAGEAFF

v_gene: TRBV14
j_gene: TRBJ1-4
CDR3aa: CASSQGHIGNEKLFF

v_gene: TRBV3-1/TRBV3-2
j_gene: TRBJ2-2
CDR3aa: CASSPLPGIDTGELFF

v_gene: TRBV19
j_gene: TRBJ2-4
CDR3aa: CASSMAGSGVNIQYF

v_gene: TRBV11-2
j_gene: TRBJ1-4
CDR3aa: CASSQRATNEKLFF

v_gene: TRBV30
j_gene: TRBJ1-4
CDR3aa: CAWSVQGSGEKLFF

v_gene: TRBV3-1/TRBV3-2
j_gene: TRBJ1-2
CDR3aa: CASTGTGSGYTF

v_gene: TRBV18
j_gene: TRBJ1-2
CDR3aa: CASSPTAELLDYGYTF

v_gene: TRBV5-1
j_gene: TRBJ1-3
CDR3aa: CASSSLGTGKGNTIYF